This T cell receptor (beta chain) originates from a study of Ad26.COV2.S vaccination and SARS-CoV-2 variants. Generated by immunoSEQ multiplex PCR, the TCRdb table keeps only in-frame clones and is missing some. The sample lists roughly 400,000 clones; roughly 90% were seen once. Germline CDR1 and CDR2: MNHEY and SMNVEV (reference sequence). The V gene lost 5 bases and the J gene lost 3 bases, with 13 bases spanning the gap. The CDR3 covers 14 residues. Treatment reported: 15 to 20 received Ad26.COV2.S at low or high dose, single or two shots; about 5 received placebo; per-sample allocation not given. At day 63 after the first vaccine or placebo injection, samples were drawn. Donation came from an adult in Boston who was aged 18-55 years. In the vaccine, an Ad26 vector expressed the SARS-CoV-2 spike of the Wuhan strain.

The sequence came from a person between 18 and 65 years old who received the Ad26.COV2.S COVID-19 vaccine or a placebo. The input for sequencing was peripheral blood, taken in a trial of Ad26.COV2.S vaccine versus placebo. The V and J genes are TRBV27 and TRBJ1-1; D is possibly TRBD1 (5 bases). CDR3 residues: CASSPGGAYTEAFF. CDR3 DNA: TGTGCCAGCAGTCCGGGAGGGGCCTACACTGAAGCTTTCTTT.